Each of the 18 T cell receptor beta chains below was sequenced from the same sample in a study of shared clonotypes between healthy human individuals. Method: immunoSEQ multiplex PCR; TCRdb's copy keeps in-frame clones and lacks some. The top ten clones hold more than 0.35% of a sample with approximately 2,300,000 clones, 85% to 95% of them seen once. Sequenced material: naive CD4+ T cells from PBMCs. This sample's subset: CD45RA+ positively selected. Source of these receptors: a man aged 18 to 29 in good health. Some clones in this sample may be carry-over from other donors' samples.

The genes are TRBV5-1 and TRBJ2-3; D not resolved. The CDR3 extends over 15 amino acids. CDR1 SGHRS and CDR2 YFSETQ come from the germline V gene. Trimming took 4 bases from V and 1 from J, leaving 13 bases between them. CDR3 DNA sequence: TGCGCCAGCAGCGCCGCCACATTTGGCACAGATACGCAGTATTTT. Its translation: CASSAATFGTDTQYF. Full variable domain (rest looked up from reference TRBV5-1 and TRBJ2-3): KAGVTQTPRYLIKTRGQQVTLSCSPISGHRSVSWYQQTPGQGLQFLFEYFSETQRNKGNFPGRFSGRQFSNSRSEMNVSTLELGDSALYLCASSAATFGTDTQYFGPGTRLTVL.

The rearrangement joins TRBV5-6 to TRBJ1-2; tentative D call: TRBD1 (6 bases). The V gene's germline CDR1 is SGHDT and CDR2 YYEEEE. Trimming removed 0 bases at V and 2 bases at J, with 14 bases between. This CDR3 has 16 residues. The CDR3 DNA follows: TGTGCCAGCAGCTTGGCAGGGGCCACGGGCAACTATGGCTACACCTTC. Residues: CASSLAGATGNYGYTF.

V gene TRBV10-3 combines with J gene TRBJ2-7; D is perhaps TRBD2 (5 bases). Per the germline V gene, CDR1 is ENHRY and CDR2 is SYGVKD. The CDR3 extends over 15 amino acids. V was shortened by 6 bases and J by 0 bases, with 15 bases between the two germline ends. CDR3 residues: CAIRDDYRSSYEQYF. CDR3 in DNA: TGTGCCATCAGGGACGACTACAGAAGCTCCTACGAGCAGTACTTC.

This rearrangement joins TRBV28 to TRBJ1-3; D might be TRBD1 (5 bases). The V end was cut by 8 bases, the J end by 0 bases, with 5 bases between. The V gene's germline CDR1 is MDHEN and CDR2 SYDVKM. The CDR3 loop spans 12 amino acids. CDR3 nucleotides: TGTGCCAGCGACAGCTCTGGAAACACCATATATTTT. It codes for CASDSSGNTIYF.

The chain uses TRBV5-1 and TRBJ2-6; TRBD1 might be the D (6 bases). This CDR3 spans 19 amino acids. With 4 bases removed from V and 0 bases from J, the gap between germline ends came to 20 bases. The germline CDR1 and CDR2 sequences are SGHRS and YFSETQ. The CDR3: CASSQSPLDSFSGANVLTF. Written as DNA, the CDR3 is TGCGCCAGCAGCCAATCACCATTGGACAGCTTCTCTGGGGCCAACGTCCTGACTTTC. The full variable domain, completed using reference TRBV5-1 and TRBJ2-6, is KAGVTQTPRYLIKTRGQQVTLSCSPISGHRSVSWYQQTPGQGLQFLFEYFSETQRNKGNFPGRFSGRQFSNSRSEMNVSTLELGDSALYLCASSQSPLDSFSGANVLTFGAGSRLTVL.

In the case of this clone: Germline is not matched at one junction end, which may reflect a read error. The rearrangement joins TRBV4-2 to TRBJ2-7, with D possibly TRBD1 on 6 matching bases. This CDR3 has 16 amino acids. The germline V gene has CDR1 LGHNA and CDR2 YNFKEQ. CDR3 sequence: CASSQDQGTILYGQYF. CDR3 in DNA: TGTGCCAGCAGCCAAGATCAGGGGACAATACTCTACGGGCAGTACTTC.

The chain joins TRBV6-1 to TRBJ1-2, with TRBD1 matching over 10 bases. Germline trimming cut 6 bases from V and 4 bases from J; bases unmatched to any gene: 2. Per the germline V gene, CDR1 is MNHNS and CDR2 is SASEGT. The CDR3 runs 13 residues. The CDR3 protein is CASSGQGVYGYTF. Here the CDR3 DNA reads TGTGCCAGCAGCGGACAGGGGGTCTATGGCTACACCTTC.

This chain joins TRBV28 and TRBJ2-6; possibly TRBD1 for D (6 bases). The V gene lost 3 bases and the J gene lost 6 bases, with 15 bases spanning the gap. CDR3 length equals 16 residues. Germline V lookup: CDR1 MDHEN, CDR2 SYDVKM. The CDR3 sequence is CASSFLSGDKANVLTF. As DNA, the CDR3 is TGTGCCAGCAGTTTCCTTTCAGGGGACAAGGCCAACGTCCTGACTTTC.

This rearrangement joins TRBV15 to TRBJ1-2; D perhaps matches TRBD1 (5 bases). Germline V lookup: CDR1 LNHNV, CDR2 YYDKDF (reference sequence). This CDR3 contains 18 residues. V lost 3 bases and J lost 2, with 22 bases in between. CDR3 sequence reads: CATSRGTASSLVNYGYTF. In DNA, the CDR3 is TGTGCCACCAGCAGGGGGACGGCCTCCTCTCTAGTAAACTATGGCTACACCTTC.

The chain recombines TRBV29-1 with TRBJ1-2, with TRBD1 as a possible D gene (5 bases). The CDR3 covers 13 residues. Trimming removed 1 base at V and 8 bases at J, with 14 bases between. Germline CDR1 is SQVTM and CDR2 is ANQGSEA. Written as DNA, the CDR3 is TGCAGCGTTGAAGTGGGGGAGGCCTACGGCTACACCTTC. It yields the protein CSVEVGEAYGYTF. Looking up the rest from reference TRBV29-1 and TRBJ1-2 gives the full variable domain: SAVISQKPSRDICQRGTSLTIQCQVDSQVTMMFWYRQQPGQSLTLIATANQGSEATYESGFVIDKFPISRPNLTFSTLTVSNMSPEDSSIYLCSVEVGEAYGYTFGSGTRLTVV.

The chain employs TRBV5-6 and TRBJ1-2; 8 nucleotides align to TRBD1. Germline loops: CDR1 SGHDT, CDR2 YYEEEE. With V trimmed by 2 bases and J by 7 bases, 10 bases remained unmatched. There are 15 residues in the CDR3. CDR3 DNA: TGTGCCAGCAGCTTAGTTCAAGGACAGGGTAGTGGCTACACCTTC. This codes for CASSLVQGQGSGYTF.

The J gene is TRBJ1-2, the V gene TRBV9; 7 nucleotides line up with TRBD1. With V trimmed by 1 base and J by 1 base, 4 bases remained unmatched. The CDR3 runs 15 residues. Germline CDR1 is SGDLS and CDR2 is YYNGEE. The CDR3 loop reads CASSVRQGNNYGYTF. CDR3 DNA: TGTGCCAGCAGCGTACGACAGGGCAATAACTATGGCTACACCTTC.

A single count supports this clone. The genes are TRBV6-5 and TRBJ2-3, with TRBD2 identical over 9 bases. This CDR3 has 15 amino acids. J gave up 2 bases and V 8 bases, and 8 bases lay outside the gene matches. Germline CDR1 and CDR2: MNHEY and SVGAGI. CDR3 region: CASRSGGRATDTQYF. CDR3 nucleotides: TGTGCCAGCCGAAGCGGCGGGAGGGCCACAGATACGCAGTATTTT.

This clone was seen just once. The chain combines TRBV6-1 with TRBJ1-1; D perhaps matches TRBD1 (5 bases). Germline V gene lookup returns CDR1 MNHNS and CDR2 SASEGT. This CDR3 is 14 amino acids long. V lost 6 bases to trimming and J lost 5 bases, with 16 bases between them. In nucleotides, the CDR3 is TGTGCCAGCAGAGCCGGGACCCTGGGTACTGAAGCTTTCTTT. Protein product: CASRAGTLGTEAFF.

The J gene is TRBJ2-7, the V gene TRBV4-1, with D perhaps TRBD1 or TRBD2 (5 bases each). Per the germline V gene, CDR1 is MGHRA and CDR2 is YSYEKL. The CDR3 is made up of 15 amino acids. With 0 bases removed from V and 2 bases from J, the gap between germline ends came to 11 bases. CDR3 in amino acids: CASSQEGVTPYEQYF. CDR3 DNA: TGCGCCAGCAGCCAAGAGGGGGTCACTCCCTACGAGCAGTACTTC.

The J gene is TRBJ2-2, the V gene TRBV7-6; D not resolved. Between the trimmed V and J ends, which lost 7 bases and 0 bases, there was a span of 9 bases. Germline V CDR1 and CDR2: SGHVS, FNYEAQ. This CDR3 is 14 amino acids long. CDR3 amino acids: CASTRTANTGELFF. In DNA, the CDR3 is TGTGCCAGCACGCGGACCGCGAACACCGGGGAGCTGTTTTTT.

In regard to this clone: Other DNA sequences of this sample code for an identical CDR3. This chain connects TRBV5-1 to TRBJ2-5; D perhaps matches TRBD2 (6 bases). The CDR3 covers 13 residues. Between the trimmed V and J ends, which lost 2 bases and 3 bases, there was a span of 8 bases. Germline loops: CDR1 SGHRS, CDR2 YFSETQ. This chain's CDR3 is CASSLGGEETQYF. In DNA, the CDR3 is TGCGCCAGCAGCTTAGGAGGGGAAGAGACCCAGTACTTC. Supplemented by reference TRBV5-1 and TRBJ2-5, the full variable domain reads KAGVTQTPRYLIKTRGQQVTLSCSPISGHRSVSWYQQTPGQGLQFLFEYFSETQRNKGNFPGRFSGRQFSNSRSEMNVSTLELGDSALYLCASSLGGEETQYFGPGTRLLVL.

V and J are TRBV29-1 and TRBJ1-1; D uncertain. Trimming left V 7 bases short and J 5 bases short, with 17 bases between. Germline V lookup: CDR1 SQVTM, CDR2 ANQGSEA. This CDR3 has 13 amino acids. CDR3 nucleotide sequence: TGCAGCGCCGACTATCGTGGAGGGACTGAAGCTTTCTTT. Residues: CSADYRGGTEAFF.